The TCR beta chain under discussion was sequenced for a study of OX40 agonist ivuxolimab in advanced cancers. About the investigation overall: Ivuxolimab was a fully human IgG2 agonistic monoclonal antibody targeting the costimulatory receptor OX40 (CD134). Intravenous ivuxolimab was administered to patients every 2 weeks at six dose levels: 0.01, 0.1, 0.3, 1.5, 3 and 10 mg/kg. Of the roughly 51 dose-escalation patients, hepatocellular carcinoma was present in roughly 19, melanoma in roughly 15, renal cell carcinoma in 9 and head and neck cancer in 9. The dose-escalation cohort was around 83% male with a mean age of approximately 60 years, ranging from roughly 20 to 80. Patients were allowed to have had prior anti-PD-1, anti-PD-L1 or anti-CTLA-4 therapy, and approximately 40% of the dose-escalation patients had been treated with checkpoint inhibitors. Partial responses occurred in three dose-escalation patients, of whom one had hepatocellular carcinoma and two had cutaneous melanoma. The purpose of peripheral TCRbeta sequencing was to test whether ivuxolimab changed TCR sequence diversity and led to clonal T-cell expansion. The monotherapy dose-escalation portion (N of about 49 patients) of the phase I ivuxolimab trial is reported in the paper.

Patients with autoimmune disease history or receiving systemic immunosuppression were excluded from the trial. In every dose cohort, peripheral blood was drawn for TCR sequencing at baseline, cycle 4 day 1, and cycle 7 day 1. Samples were obtained from an open-label, multicenter, first-in-human phase I dose-escalation trial of ivuxolimab. Adults with locally advanced or metastatic melanoma, renal cell carcinoma, hepatocellular carcinoma or head and neck squamous cell carcinoma were enrolled in the trial. Before TCR sequencing, CD4+ and CD8+ T cells were separately sorted from peripheral blood. The investigation overall reported the following: On average, CD8+ T cells showed more expanded clones than CD4+ T cells after ivuxolimab. At doses of 0.1 to 3.0 mg/kg, clonal expansion of both CD4+ and CD8+ T cells in blood was seen between baseline and week 6. In partial responders in the 0.1-3.0 mg/kg groups, normalized peripheral clonal expansion was found to be among the lowest, especially among CD8+ T cells. Low levels of normalized T-cell clonal expansion were also seen in some patients who did not respond. The antigen specificity of the peripheral T cells that underwent clonal expansion was not determined.

Genomic DNA was isolated from the sorted cells so that the TCRbeta CDR3 region could be sequenced. The immunoSEQ Assay was used to sequence the TCRbeta CDR3 regions. Sourced from immuneACCESS, this table was stored by TCRdb with only in-frame sequences that have V and J called. A share of the clones is absent; for the studies checked, an unresolved V gene accounts for under half, and the remainder has no known explanation. The sample yields 65,000 to 85,000 clones; more than 80% were counted once. The biggest ten clones account for 2% to 2.5% of the sample. On this clone: This clone's antigen is unknown. Per-base quality was not reported, and no clone a single base away is much larger than it.

The CDR3 goes from the cysteine to the phenylalanine over 14 residues. Only CDR3 DNA remains: 42 bases, in frame from the first base. V trim: 7 bases; J trim: 5 bases; unmatched bases: 6. Looking up the germline V gene yields CDR1 SNHLY and CDR2 FYNNEI. The V and J genes are TRBV2 and TRBJ2-5, with 11 bases aligning to TRBD2. This material consisted of CD4+ or CD8+ T cells sorted from blood, taken in a trial of the OX40 agonist ivuxolimab. This TCR was recovered from an adult with an advanced solid tumor such as melanoma, head and neck, liver or kidney cancer. The nucleotides are TGTGCCAGCAATAGCGGGGGGGCGAGGGAGACCCAGTACTTC. Translated, this gives CASNSGGARETQYF.